This T cell receptor (beta chain) was documented in a study of blood T cell repertoires in COVID-19. Study-wide context: In each case, the material was cDNA or gDNA derived from T cells, B-cell-depleted T cells, or PBMCs.

Germline lookup yields CDR1 ENHRY and CDR2 SYGVKD. The CDR3 totals 15 residues. V gave up 0 bases and J gave up 0 bases, with 8 bases separating them. Authors' analysis steps: Reference gene primer amplification yielded estimated nucleated cell counts. Method: immunoSEQ multiplex PCR; TCRdb's copy keeps in-frame clones and lacks some. D and trimming were read from the DNA, whereas the V and J calls and clone size are those reported in that table. The sample has fewer than 250,000 clones, roughly 84% seen once; the top ten hold less than 8%. This TCR was recovered from a man aged 25 to 40 in a cohort exposed to, infected with or recovered from COVID-19 (not recorded which). Sequencing was performed on PBMCs or T cells enriched from blood (not recorded which). This chain uses TRBV10-3 with TRBJ1-1; the D gene is possibly TRBD1 (5 bases). In DNA form, the CDR3 reads TGTGCCATCAGTGAGTCGGGCAGGGTGAACACTGAAGCTTTCTTT. This translates into CAISESGRVNTEAFF.